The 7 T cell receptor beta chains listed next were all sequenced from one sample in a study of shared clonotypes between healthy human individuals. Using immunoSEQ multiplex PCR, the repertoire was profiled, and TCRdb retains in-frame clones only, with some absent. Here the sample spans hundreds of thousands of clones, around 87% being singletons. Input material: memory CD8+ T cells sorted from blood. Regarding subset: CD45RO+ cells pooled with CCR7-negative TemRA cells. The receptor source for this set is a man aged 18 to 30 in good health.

The CDR3 DNA follows: TGTGCCAGCAGTTACTCCTATCAGGAATCCCAAGAGACCCAGTACTTC. Its translation: CASSYSYQESQETQYF. The chain has TRBV6-6 and TRBJ2-5; D gene uncertain. CDR1 MNHNY and CDR2 SVGAGI come from the germline V gene (reference sequence). This CDR3 has 16 amino acids. V lost 0 bases and J 1 base, leaving 12 bases between the germline ends.

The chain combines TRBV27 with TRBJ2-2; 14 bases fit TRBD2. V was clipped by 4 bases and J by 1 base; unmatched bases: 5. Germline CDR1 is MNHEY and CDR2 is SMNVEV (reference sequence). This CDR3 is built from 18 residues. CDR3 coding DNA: TGTGCCAGCAGTTCCGACGGGACTAGCGGGAGGAACACCGGGGAGCTGTTTTTT. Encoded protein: CASSSDGTSGRNTGELFF.

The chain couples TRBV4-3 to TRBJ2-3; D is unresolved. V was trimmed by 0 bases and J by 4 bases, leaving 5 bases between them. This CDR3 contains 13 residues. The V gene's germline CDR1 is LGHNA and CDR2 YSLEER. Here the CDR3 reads CASSQDGADTQYF. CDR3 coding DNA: TGCGCCAGCAGCCAAGATGGGGCAGATACGCAGTATTTT.

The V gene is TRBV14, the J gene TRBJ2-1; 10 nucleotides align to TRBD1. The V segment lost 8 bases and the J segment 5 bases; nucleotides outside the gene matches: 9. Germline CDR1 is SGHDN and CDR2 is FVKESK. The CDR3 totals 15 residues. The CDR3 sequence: CASGLGTGVDNEQFF. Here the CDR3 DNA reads TGTGCCAGCGGACTAGGGACAGGGGTGGACAATGAGCAGTTCTTC.

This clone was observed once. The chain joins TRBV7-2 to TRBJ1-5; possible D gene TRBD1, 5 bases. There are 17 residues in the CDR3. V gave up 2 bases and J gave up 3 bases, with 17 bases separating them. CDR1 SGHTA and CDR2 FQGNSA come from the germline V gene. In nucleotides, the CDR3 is TGTGCCAGCAGCTTATTGGTAGGGGCCACACACAATCAGCCCCAGCATTTT. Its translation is CASSLLVGATHNQPQHF.

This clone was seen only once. The CDR3 spells CASSPYRGGSSYEQYF. The CDR3 nucleotides read TGTGCCAGCAGCCCCTACCGGGGAGGGAGCTCCTACGAGCAGTACTTC. V and J are TRBV5-4 and TRBJ2-7, with 7 bases that match TRBD2. The CDR3 is 16 amino acids. After removal of 4 bases from V and 0 bases from J, the junction contained 10 bases not matched to a gene. Germline lookup yields CDR1 SGHNT and CDR2 YYREEE (reference sequence).

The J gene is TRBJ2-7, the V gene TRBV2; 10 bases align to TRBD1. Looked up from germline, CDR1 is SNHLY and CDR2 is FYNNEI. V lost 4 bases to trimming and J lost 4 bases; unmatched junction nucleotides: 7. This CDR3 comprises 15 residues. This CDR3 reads CASSVRQGAFYEQYF. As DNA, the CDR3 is TGTGCCAGCAGTGTACGACAGGGGGCGTTTTACGAGCAGTACTTC. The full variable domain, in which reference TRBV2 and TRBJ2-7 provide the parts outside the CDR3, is EPEVTQTPSHQVTQMGQEVILRCVPISNHLYFYWYRQILGQKVEFLVSFYNNEISEKSEIFDDQFSVERPDGSNFTLKIRSTKLEDSAMYFCASSVRQGAFYEQYFGPGTRLTVT.